This TCR beta chain was captured in a study of regulatory T cells in long-lasting Graves disease. General study results and limits: The study found persistent patients shared more public clonotypes (over 2,500) than new patients (over 900). Study of thyroid tissue was not done, with only peripheral blood studied. Persistent disease preferred TRBV28, TRBJ1-2 and TRBJ2-5; new disease, TRBV20-1 and TRBJ2-1.

In this sample, this clonotype turned up a few times. No antigen is known for it. Documented time point: persistent/refractory GD, antithyroid drugs over 5 years with positive TRAb. PBMC-extracted RNA yielded the TCR library. It was by American Thyroid Association guidelines that Graves' disease was diagnosed. This CDR3 has 17 amino acids. V was trimmed by 0 bases and J by 4 bases, leaving 18 bases between them. Per germline, CDR1 SGHDN and CDR2 FVKESK. Building the TCR beta libraries relied on iRepertoire HTBI primers, and CDR3 regions underwent Arm-PCR. From the multiplex PCR reads, TCRdb called clonotypes with MiXCR, one entry per CDR3 protein. This table has roughly 300,000 distinct CDR3 sequences, about 20% appearing once.

The sequencing used peripheral blood mononuclear cells (PBMCs), collected when the disease was refractory, from a patient treated with antithyroid drugs. This chain joins TRBV14 and TRBJ2-5; D gene uncertain. This clonotype was obtained from a female donor with Graves disease. DNA of the CDR3: TGTGCCAGCAGCCAAGACGACCAACCGGGCCCGGGAGAGACCCAGTACTTC. It codes for CASSQDDQPGPGETQYF. Drawing the rest from reference TRBV14 and TRBJ2-5, the complete variable domain is EAGVTQFPSHSVIEKGQTVTLRCDPISGHDNLYWYRRVMGKEIKFLLHFVKESKQDESGMPNNRFLAERTGGTYSTLKVQPAELEDSGVYFCASSQDDQPGPGETQYFGPGTRLLVL.